Listed below are T cell receptor beta chains from one sample, sequenced in a study of blood T cell repertoires in COVID-19. Sequencing used immunoSEQ multiplex PCR; TCRdb keeps in-frame clones, though not all of them. The sample yields about 200,000 clones, over 75% seen once. The sample taken for sequencing was peripheral blood. These receptors came from a woman older than 75 with acute or convalescent COVID-19. Both conserved end residues are part of each CDR3. Fields, in order: V gene, D gene, J gene, clone size, CDR3 protein, CDR3 DNA. A D gene is named only where the DNA matches it firmly. Part of the rows lack a size; the others show once, few, many or a class for expanded clones.

TRBV11-2	.	TRBJ2-7	.	CASSLDGSGFWYEQYF	TGTGCCAGCAGCTTAGACGGGTCGGGGTTTTGGTACGAGCAGTACTTC
TRBV5-4	TRBD2	TRBJ2-7	.	CASSLGAGVGEQYF	TGTGCCAGCAGCTTGGGAGCGGGGGTAGGCGAGCAGTACTTC
TRBV28	.	TRBJ1-5	.	CASSLGLGAQHF	TGTGCCAGCAGTTTAGGCCTCGGGGCCCAGCATTTT
TRBV5-1	TRBD1	TRBJ1-1	.	CASSLGDRVNTEAFF	TGCGCCAGCAGCTTGGGAGACAGGGTGAACACTGAAGCTTTCTTT
TRBV28	TRBD1	TRBJ1-6	few	CASSSPTGHNSPLHF	TGTGCCAGCAGTTCCCCGACAGGGCATAATTCACCCCTCCACTTT
TRBV7-9	.	TRBJ1-2	.	CASSFAVYGYTF	TGTGCCAGCAGCTTTGCAGTGTATGGCTACACCTTC
TRBV5-1	TRBD2	TRBJ2-5	.	CASREYGGRTQYF	TGCGCCAGCAGAGAGTATGGCGGGAGGACCCAGTACTTC
TRBV5-1	.	TRBJ1-5	.	CASSFSGSNQPQHF	TGCGCCAGCAGCTTTTCCGGGAGCAATCAGCCCCAGCATTTT
TRBV3-1/TRBV3-2	TRBD2	TRBJ2-3	.	CASSRGGAATDTQYF	TGTGCCAGCAGCCGCGGGGGGGCCGCCACAGATACGCAGTATTTT
TRBV6-5	.	TRBJ1-5	.	CASTERAGQGQPQHF	TGTGCCAGCACCGAACGGGCGGGGCAGGGTCAGCCCCAGCATTTT
TRBV30	TRBD2	TRBJ2-1	.	CAWSRGRLALYSYNEQFF	TGTGCCTGGAGCAGAGGGCGACTAGCCCTCTACTCCTACAATGAGCAGTTCTTC
TRBV7-2	TRBD1	TRBJ1-5	.	CASSPQGGSNQPQHF	TGTGCCAGCAGCCCGCAGGGGGGAAGCAATCAGCCCCAGCATTTT
TRBV4-2	TRBD2	TRBJ2-5	.	CASSQGPREETQYF	TGTGCCAGCAGCCAAGGTCCGCGGGAGGAGACCCAGTACTTC
TRBV15	TRBD1	TRBJ1-2	.	CATSPFRGQNYGYTF	TGTGCCACCAGCCCGTTTCGGGGACAGAACTATGGCTACACCTTC
TRBV15	.	TRBJ1-4	.	CATSRDKGANEKLFF	TGTGCCACCAGCAGAGATAAGGGAGCTAATGAAAAACTGTTTTTT
TRBV3-1/TRBV3-2	.	TRBJ2-1	few	CATSAGDNEQFF	TGTGCCACTTCGGCCGGGGACAATGAGCAGTTCTTC
TRBV10-3	TRBD1	TRBJ2-5	once	CAIRGQGAQETQYF	TGTGCCATCAGGGGACAGGGGGCTCAAGAGACCCAGTACTTC
TRBV29-1	.	TRBJ2-2	.	CSVDPRSTGELFF	TGCAGCGTTGACCCTCGTTCGACCGGGGAGCTGTTTTTT
TRBV4-1	.	TRBJ2-1	.	CASSLGTLNNEQFF	TGCGCCAGCAGCCTCGGGACTCTTAACAATGAGCAGTTCTTC
TRBV19	TRBD1	TRBJ2-6	.	CASSNRGSGANVLTF	TGTGCCAGTAGTAACAGGGGCTCTGGGGCCAACGTCCTGACTTTC
TRBV10-2	TRBD1	TRBJ1-3	.	CASSEQGGGNTIYF	TGCGCCAGCAGCGAGCAGGGGGGTGGAAACACCATATATTTT
TRBV2	.	TRBJ2-5	.	CASSEGPLARETQYF	TGTGCCAGCAGTGAAGGCCCCCTAGCGAGGGAGACCCAGTACTTC
TRBV27	.	TRBJ2-7	once	CASSLSRASSHPYEQYF	TGTGCCAGCAGTTTATCGCGGGCTAGCTCCCATCCCTACGAGCAGTACTTC
TRBV5-1	TRBD1	TRBJ1-2	.	CASSQGGVGANYGYTF	TGCGCCAGCTCTCAAGGGGGCGTGGGGGCTAACTATGGCTACACCTTC
TRBV4-1	.	TRBJ1-2	.	CASSPSRDFAGYTF	TGCGCCAGCAGCCCTAGCCGGGACTTCGCTGGCTACACCTTC
TRBV19	.	TRBJ2-4	.	CASSIQRTKNIQYF	TGTGCCAGTAGTATTCAGAGGACCAAAAACATTCAGTACTTC
TRBV5-8	TRBD1	TRBJ1-3	.	CASSLTGEEAGNTIYF	TGTGCCAGCAGCCTGACAGGGGAAGAGGCTGGAAACACCATATATTTT
TRBV29-1	TRBD1	TRBJ2-7	few	CSVSRTGGYEQYF	TGCAGCGTTTCTAGGACAGGGGGTTACGAGCAGTACTTC
TRBV4-1	.	TRBJ2-3	.	CASSQDNRGTDTQYF	TGCGCCAGCAGCCAAGACAACAGGGGCACAGATACGCAGTATTTT
TRBV28	TRBD1	TRBJ1-6	.	CASSFRGTANNSPLHF	TGTGCCAGCAGTTTTCGGGGGACAGCAAATAATTCACCCCTCCACTTT
TRBV7-9	.	TRBJ1-4	.	CASSLNWAGVGKLFF	TGTGCCAGCAGCTTAAACTGGGCAGGGGTGGGGAAACTGTTTTTT
TRBV9	TRBD1	TRBJ1-4	.	CASSVGQGATNEKLFF	TGTGCCAGCAGCGTAGGGCAGGGGGCAACTAATGAAAAACTGTTTTTT
TRBV7-2	TRBD2	TRBJ2-7	.	CASSLTSPPYEQYF	TGTGCCAGCAGCTTGACTAGCCCACCCTACGAGCAGTACTTC
TRBV3-1/TRBV3-2	TRBD2	TRBJ2-3	few	CASSPGGGGTGNTQYF	TGTGCCAGCAGCCCTGGGGGCGGGGGGACGGGGAATACGCAGTATTTT
TRBV29-1	TRBD2	TRBJ2-7	.	CSVALAGGPYEQYF	TGCAGCGTTGCTCTAGCGGGAGGCCCCTACGAGCAGTACTTC
TRBV30	.	TRBJ1-2	.	CACRGNYGYTF	TGTGCCTGCAGGGGTAACTATGGCTACACCTTC